This entry is about one T cell receptor (beta chain). Its specificity is unknown. This sample is part of a study of cytomegalovirus exposure and HLA in healthy donors. CDR3 size: 14 residues. V lost 0 bases and J lost 13, with 14 bases in between. Germline V gives CDR1 SGHTS, CDR2 YDEGEE. Donors consisted of healthy bone marrow donors. The PCR contained 60 Vbeta and 13 Jbeta primers. This table comes from immunoSEQ multiplex PCR, and its TCRdb copy is limited to in-frame clones, with some not included. The repertoire consists of some 140,000 clones, with around 72% occurring once and the leading ten covering over 1%. Study observations and caveats: In a later analysis, most CMV-associated TCR beta chains appeared HLA-restricted.

The source of this sequence is a woman aged 40 to 50 in good health and CMV-seronegative. Sequencing was performed on PBMCs. This chain links TRBV5-8 with TRBJ1-6; TRBD1 might be the D (5 bases). CDR3 protein: CASSLGRGGMPLHF. CDR3 bases: TGTGCCAGCAGCTTGGGCCGGGGGGGGATGCCCCTCCACTTT.